This TCR beta chain originates from a study of tumor and adjacent non-tumor tissue in lung cancer. Whole-study context: Patients comprised about a dozen adenocarcinoma, 2 squamous cell carcinoma and 1 small cell lung cancer. Stage I to III disease affected over nine men and roughly 5 women aged roughly 31 to 76.

V lost 4 bases to trimming and J lost 7 bases, with 16 bases between them. This CDR3 comprises 14 residues. Per the germline V gene, CDR1 is GTSNPN and CDR2 is SVGIG (reference sequence). This clonotype was observed many times. The template was RNA from unsorted bulk tissue. TCRbeta libraries were built with three rounds of nested PCR, modified from ARM-PCR. A single record per CDR3 protein comes from TCRdb applying MiXCR to the multiplex PCR reads. Of under 100,000 distinct CDR3 sequences in the sample, around two thirds were seen once. The sample was lung tumor tissue. The rearrangement uses TRBV30 and TRBJ2-2, with D perhaps TRBD1 (6 bases). This TCR was sampled from a man in his 70s with non-small cell lung cancer. This chain's CDR3 is CAWKGGDWYGELFF. CDR3 sequence (DNA): TGTGCCTGGAAAGGGGGTGACTGGTACGGGGAGCTGTTTTTT.